Included here is one T cell receptor (beta chain) sequence, with context. Its antigen is not identified. Its ends do not fully match the called genes, so a read error is possible. From approximately 0.5 ug of total RNA, TCR beta-specific cDNA was reverse-transcribed using a constant-region primer. Employing slightly modified ARM-PCR, three nested multiplex PCR rounds were run, and these gave rise to the TCR beta libraries. Two initial PCR rounds of ten to eleven cycles each paired TRBV1-TRBV30 forward primers with a C-beta reverse primer. TCRdb reprocessed the multiplex PCR reads with MiXCR, giving one entry per CDR3 protein. The sample has more than 100,000 distinct CDR3 sequences; roughly 70% are singletons. Co-extraction of RNA and DNA was performed on about 20-32 mg of unsorted bulk tissue. CDR3 length equals 16 residues. Per germline, CDR1 SGHDT and CDR2 YYEEEE. This entry is derived from a study of tumor-infiltrating lymphocytes in primary liver carcinoma. The study, taken as a whole, reports: Tumors significantly exceeded blood in top-250-clone fraction (p = 0.039).

The source is a woman aged 55-75 years with primary liver carcinoma and hepatitis B virus infection. Sequencing input: tumor-adjacent normal liver tissue. This chain connects TRBV5-6 to TRBJ2-1; no reliable D call. The CDR3 DNA follows: TGTGCCAGCAGCTTGGAGATTGGTCTGTTTTGGAATGAGCAGTTCTTT. It translates to CASSLEIGLFWNEQFF.